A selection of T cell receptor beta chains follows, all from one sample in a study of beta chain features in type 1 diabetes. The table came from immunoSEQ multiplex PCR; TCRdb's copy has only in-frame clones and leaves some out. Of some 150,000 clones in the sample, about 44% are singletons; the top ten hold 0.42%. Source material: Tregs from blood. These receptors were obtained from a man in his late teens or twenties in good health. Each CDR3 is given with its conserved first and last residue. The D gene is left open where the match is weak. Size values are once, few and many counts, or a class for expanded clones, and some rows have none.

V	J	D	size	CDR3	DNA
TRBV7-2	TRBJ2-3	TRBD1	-	CASSRTGFMNTQYF	TGTGCCAGCAGCCGGACAGGGTTCATGAATACGCAGTATTTT
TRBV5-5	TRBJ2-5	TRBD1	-	CASSSTGDWETQYF	TGTGCCAGCAGCTCCACAGGGGATTGGGAGACCCAGTACTTC
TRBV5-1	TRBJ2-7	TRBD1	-	CASSPRQGLSYEQYF	TGCGCCAGCAGCCCCCGACAGGGCCTCTCCTACGAGCAGTACTTC
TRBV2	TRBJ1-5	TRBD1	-	CASSRDRGGQPQHF	TGTGCCAGCAGTCGGGACAGGGGCGGGCAGCCCCAGCATTTT
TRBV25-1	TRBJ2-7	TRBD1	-	CASSGSLWQGVSYEQYF	TGTGCCAGCAGTGGAAGTCTATGGCAGGGGGTATCCTACGAGCAGTACTTC
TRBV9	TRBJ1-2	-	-	CASSVESGGYTF	TGTGCCAGCAGCGTAGAGTCAGGTGGCTACACCTTC
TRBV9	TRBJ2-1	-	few	CASSVDLSSYNEQFF	TGTGCCAGCAGCGTAGATCTAAGCTCCTACAATGAGCAGTTCTTC
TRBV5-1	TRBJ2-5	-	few	CASSLDPSGETQYF	TGCGCCAGCAGCTTGGATCCGTCCGGAGAGACCCAGTACTTC
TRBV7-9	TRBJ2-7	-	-	CASTPAGYEQYF	TGTGCCAGCACTCCGGCGGGCTACGAGCAGTACTTC
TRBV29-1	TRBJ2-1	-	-	CSVDLRVNSYNEQFF	TGCAGCGTTGATTTGAGAGTCAACTCCTACAATGAGCAGTTCTTC
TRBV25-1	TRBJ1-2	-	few	CASSLGLDYGYTF	TGTGCCAGCAGCTTGGGACTTGACTATGGCTACACCTTC
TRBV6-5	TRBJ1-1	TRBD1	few	CASTGVSTEAFF	TGTGCCAGTACAGGGGTTAGCACTGAAGCTTTCTTT
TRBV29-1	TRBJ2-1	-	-	CSAIKGVSSNEQFF	TGCAGCGCTATAAAAGGGGTTAGTTCAAATGAGCAGTTCTTC
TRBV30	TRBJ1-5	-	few	CAWSTGFSNQPQHF	TGTGCCTGGAGTACAGGTTTTAGCAATCAGCCCCAGCATTTT
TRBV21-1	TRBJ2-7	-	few	CASSTSQEQYF	TGTGCCAGCAGCACTTCGCAGGAGCAGTACTTC
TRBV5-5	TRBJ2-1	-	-	CASSLGQNSYNEQFF	TGTGCCAGCAGCTTGGGACAGAACAGCTACAATGAGCAGTTCTTC
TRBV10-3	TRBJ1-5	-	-	CAIRSGREGGQPQHF	TGTGCCATCAGATCGGGACGGGAGGGAGGCCAGCCCCAGCATTTT
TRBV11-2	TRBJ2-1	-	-	CASSPRWSSYNEQFF	TGTGCCAGCAGCCCCCGGTGGTCCTCCTACAATGAGCAGTTCTTC
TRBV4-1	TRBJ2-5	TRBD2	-	CASSQLALAGGETQYF	TGCGCCAGCAGCCAACTCGCCCTAGCGGGGGGCGAGACCCAGTACTTC
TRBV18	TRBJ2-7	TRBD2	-	CASSPGGNADEQYF	TGTGCCAGCTCACCGGGGGGGAACGCCGACGAGCAGTACTTC
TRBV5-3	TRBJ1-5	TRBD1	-	CARSARRGTGLLNQPQHF	TGTGCCAGAAGCGCAAGACGAGGGACAGGGCTTCTCAATCAGCCCCAGCATTTT
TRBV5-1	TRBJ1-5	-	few	CASSLGLNQPQHF	TGCGCCAGCAGCTTGGGGCTGAATCAGCCCCAGCATTTT
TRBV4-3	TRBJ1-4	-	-	CASSQNGPWEKLFF	TGCGCCAGCAGCCAAAATGGGCCTTGGGAAAAACTGTTTTTT
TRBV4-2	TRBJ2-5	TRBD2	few	CASSQVRLAGGGRQETQYF	TGTGCCAGCAGCCAAGTTCGGCTAGCGGGAGGGGGGAGACAAGAGACCCAGTACTTC
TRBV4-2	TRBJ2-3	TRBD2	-	CASSLGRGVKYF	TGTGCCAGCAGCTTGGGGCGGGGGGTCAAGTATTTT
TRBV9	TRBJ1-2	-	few	CASSVDARAYGYTF	TGTGCCAGCAGCGTAGACGCCAGGGCCTATGGCTACACCTTC
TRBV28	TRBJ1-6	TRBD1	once	CASRTGGHFFSPLHF	TGTGCCAGCAGGACAGGGGGCCATTTCTTTTCACCCCTCCACTTT
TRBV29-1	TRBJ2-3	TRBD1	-	CSVADRGSDTQYF	TGCAGCGTGGCGGACAGGGGGTCAGATACGCAGTATTTT
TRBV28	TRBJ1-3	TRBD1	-	CASSSGGTGASGNTIYF	TGTGCCAGCAGTTCAGGGGGGACAGGAGCCTCTGGAAACACCATATATTTT
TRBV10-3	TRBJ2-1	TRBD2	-	CAISEGPGGAGDEQFF	TGTGCCATCAGTGAGGGACCCGGAGGAGCGGGAGATGAGCAGTTCTTC
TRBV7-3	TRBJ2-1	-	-	CASSTRGALSYNEQFF	TGTGCCAGCAGCACTCGGGGGGCTTTGTCCTACAATGAGCAGTTCTTC
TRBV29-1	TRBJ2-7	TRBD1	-	CSAKGQGAYEQYF	TGCAGCGCCAAGGGACAGGGAGCCTACGAGCAGTACTTC
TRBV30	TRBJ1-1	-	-	CAHTPEGSTVTEAFF	TGTGCCCACACCCCGGAGGGATCCACGGTAACTGAAGCTTTCTTT
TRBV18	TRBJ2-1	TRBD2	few	CASSSKREGSYNEQFF	TGTGCCAGCTCGTCCAAGCGGGAGGGCTCCTACAATGAGCAGTTCTTC
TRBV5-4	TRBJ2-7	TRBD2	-	CASSFVLAGYTEQYF	TGTGCCAGCAGCTTCGTACTAGCGGGATACACCGAGCAGTACTTC
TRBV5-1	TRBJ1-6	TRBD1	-	CASSTDRGPPLHF	TGCGCCAGCAGCACGGACAGGGGGCCACCCCTCCACTTT
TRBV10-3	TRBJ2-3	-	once	CASSLGGPTDTQYF	TGTGCCTCCTCCTTGGGGGGGCCGACAGATACGCAGTATTTT
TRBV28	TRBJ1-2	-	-	CASSQPPGVYGYTF	TGTGCCAGCAGTCAACCCCCAGGGGTCTATGGCTACACCTTC
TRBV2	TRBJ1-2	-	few	CASIQGTYGYTF	TGTGCCAGCATTCAGGGGACATATGGCTACACCTTC
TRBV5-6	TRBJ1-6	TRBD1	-	CASSFDRGRSNSPLHF	TGTGCCAGCAGCTTCGACAGGGGAAGGAGTAATTCACCCCTCCACTTT
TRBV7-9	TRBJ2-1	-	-	CASSFSSGLLVNEQFF	TGTGCCAGCAGCTTTTCAAGCGGCCTGTTGGTGAATGAGCAGTTCTTC
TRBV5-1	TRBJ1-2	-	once	CASSSDTAFYGYTF	TGCGCCAGCAGCTCGGACACGGCATTCTATGGCTACACCTTC
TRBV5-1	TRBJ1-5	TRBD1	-	CASSRQGASNQPQHF	TGCGCCAGCAGTCGACAGGGCGCCAGCAATCAGCCCCAGCATTTT
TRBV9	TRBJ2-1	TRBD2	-	CASSVVRAGRGEQFF	TGTGCCAGCAGCGTAGTCCGAGCGGGAAGAGGTGAGCAGTTCTTC
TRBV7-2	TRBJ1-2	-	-	CASSLVEYSYGYTF	TGTGCCAGCAGCCTGGTTGAGTACTCCTATGGCTACACCTTC
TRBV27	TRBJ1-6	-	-	CASSFTSSPLHF	TGTGCCAGCAGTTTTACCAGTTCACCCCTCCACTTT
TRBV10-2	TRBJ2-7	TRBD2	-	CAGASGGSYEQYF	TGCGCAGGGGCCAGCGGGGGATCCTACGAGCAGTACTTC
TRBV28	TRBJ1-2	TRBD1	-	CASSLAGQDGYTF	TGTGCCAGCAGTTTAGCGGGACAGGATGGCTACACCTTC
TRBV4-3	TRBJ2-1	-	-	CASSQGGSSYNEQFF	TGCGCCAGCAGCCAAGGTGGCAGCTCCTACAATGAGCAGTTCTTC
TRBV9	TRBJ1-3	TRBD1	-	CASSGTAGQLSSGNTIYF	TGTGCCAGCAGCGGAACCGCGGGACAGCTATCCTCTGGAAACACCATATATTTT
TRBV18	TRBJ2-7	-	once	CASSPGQLADEQYF	TGTGCCAGCTCACCCGGACAACTGGCGGACGAGCAGTACTTC
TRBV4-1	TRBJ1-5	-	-	CASSQVTGIPNQPQHF	TGTGCCAGCAGCCAAGTAACGGGGATCCCCAATCAGCCCCAGCATTTT
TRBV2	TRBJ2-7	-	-	CASSAGQLRPYEQYF	TGTGCCAGCAGTGCAGGCCAACTCCGGCCCTACGAGCAGTACTTC
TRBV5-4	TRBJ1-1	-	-	CASSSDGRRRNTEAFF	TGTGCCAGCAGCTCCGATGGGAGAAGGCGGAACACTGAAGCTTTCTTT
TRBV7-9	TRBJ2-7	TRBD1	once	CASSFPLWDRRKGQYF	TGTGCCAGCAGCTTCCCCCTCTGGGACAGGCGAAAAGGGCAGTACTTC
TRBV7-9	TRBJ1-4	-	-	CASSLDRDIREKLFF	TGTGCCAGCAGCTTAGATAGGGACATCCGGGAAAAACTGTTTTTT
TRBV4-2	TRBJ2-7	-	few	CASSQGPPTGGSYEQYF	TGTGCCAGCAGCCAAGGCCCTCCGACTGGTGGCTCCTACGAGCAGTACTTC
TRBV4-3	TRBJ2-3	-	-	CASSQNKGGGTDTQYF	TGCGCCAGCAGCCAAAACAAAGGAGGGGGCACAGATACGCAGTATTTT
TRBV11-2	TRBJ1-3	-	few	CASSPPPRSSGNTIYF	TGTGCCAGCAGCCCCCCTCCACGGAGCTCTGGAAACACCATATATTTT
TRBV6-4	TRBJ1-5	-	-	CASSLEWDINQPQHF	TGTGCCAGCAGTCTTGAGTGGGACATAAATCAGCCCCAGCATTTT